These 30 T cell receptor beta chains were all obtained from the same sample, sequenced in a study of cytomegalovirus exposure and HLA in healthy donors. The PCR contained 60 Vbeta and 13 Jbeta primers. Data came from immunoSEQ multiplex PCR; TCRdb stores just in-frame clones and leaves some out. The repertoire has roughly 110,000 clones, 65% to 80% of them found once; the top ten carry 4.2%. Sequences were obtained from PBMCs. All receptors come from a male donor in good health and CMV-seronegative.

The rearrangement links TRBV19 to TRBJ2-2; TRBD2 matches 10 bases. V lost 7 bases, J lost 4 bases, and 21 bases stayed unmatched. Germline values: CDR1 LNHDA, CDR2 SQIVND (reference sequence). This CDR3 has 20 amino acids. The CDR3 DNA sequence: TGTGCCAGTATCCGCTCGGGGGGGGCCTCGACTAGCGGGCGCACCGGGGAGCTGTTTTTT. Translated, it gives CASIRSGGASTSGRTGELFF. Supplemented by reference TRBV19 and TRBJ2-2, the full variable domain reads DGGITQSPKYLFRKEGQNVTLSCEQNLNHDAMYWYRQDPGQGLRLIYYSQIVNDFQKGDIAEGYSVSREKKESFPLTVTSAQKNPTAFYLCASIRSGGASTSGRTGELFFGEGSRLTVL.

With respect to this clone: A read error may account for a junction end that differs from germline. This chain joins TRBV30 and TRBJ1-1; 12 bases align to TRBD1. The germline CDR1 and CDR2 sequences are GTSNPN and SVGIG (reference sequence). The CDR3 covers 15 residues. Written as DNA, the CDR3 is TGTGTCTGGGGGGGACAGGGGGCTGGGAACACTGAAGCTTTCTTT. Encoded protein: CVWGGQGAGNTEAFF.

The chain joins TRBV11-2 to TRBJ1-6; 8 nucleotides line up with TRBD1. The CDR3 contains 15 residues. Germline-derived CDR1 and CDR2 are SGHAT and FQNNGV. Trimming at V came to 1 base and at J to 7 bases, leaving 3 bases not matched to a gene. In DNA, the CDR3 is TGTGCCAGCAGCTTAGGGGACAGGCGGAATTCACCCCTCCACTTT. It translates to CASSLGDRRNSPLHF.

This clone was seen a few times. V is TRBV28 and J is TRBJ1-1, with D perhaps TRBD1 (6 bases). The length of the CDR3 is 14 residues. Between the trimmed V and J ends, which lost 1 base and 5 bases, there was a span of 11 bases. Looked up from germline, CDR1 is MDHEN and CDR2 is SYDVKM. CDR3 amino acids: CASSLLGARTEAFF. DNA for the CDR3: TGTGCCAGCAGTTTATTGGGGGCGCGAACTGAAGCTTTCTTT.

The chain carries TRBV5-1 and TRBJ2-7; 9 positions agree with TRBD2. There are 15 residues in the CDR3. The ends lost 3 bases at V and 0 bases at J; junction bases unmatched: 4. Germline-derived CDR1 and CDR2 are SGHRS and YFSETQ. The CDR3: CASSSQAGGSYEQYF. CDR3 nucleotide sequence: TGCGCCAGCAGCTCCCAAGCGGGAGGCTCCTACGAGCAGTACTTC.

The V call is TRBV11-2, the J call TRBJ1-1; the match to TRBD1 covers 8 bases. This CDR3 spans 14 amino acids. V lost 1 base, J lost 7 bases, and 5 bases stayed unmatched. The germline gives CDR1 SGHAT, CDR2 FQNNGV. The CDR3 region has the DNA TGTGCCAGCAGCTTAGCAGGGGGCGCAGGTGAAGCTTTCTTT. Amino acid sequence: CASSLAGGAGEAFF. The entire variable domain, with the rest obtained from reference TRBV11-2 and TRBJ1-1, is as follows: EAGVAQSPRYKIIEKRQSVAFWCNPISGHATLYWYQQILGQGPKLLIQFQNNGVVDDSQLPKDRFSAERLKGVDSTLKIQPAKLEDSAVYLCASSLAGGAGEAFFGQGTRLTVV.

This chain links TRBV12-2 with TRBJ2-7; the table assigns TRBD1, which was not confirmed against the DNA. TRBV12-2 is a recognized pseudogene. The CDR3 contains 14 residues. This chain's CDR3 is CASRLLTGTYEQYF. In DNA form, the CDR3 reads TGTGCAAGTCGCCTCTTGACAGGGACCTACGAGCAGTACTTC.

This clone showed up just a few times. This chain joins TRBV6-5 and TRBJ2-5, with TRBD2 identical over 9 bases. With the DNA end fitting TRBJ2-7 better, the J assignment may be wrong. The CDR3 loop spans 14 amino acids. The germline V gene encodes CDR1 MNHEY and CDR2 SVGAGI. CDR3 protein: CASKPGLASYEQYF. Here the CDR3 DNA reads TGTGCCAGCAAACCGGGACTAGCTTCCTACGAGCAGTACTTC.

A few counts support this clone. The V and J genes are TRBV11-3 and TRBJ2-3, with 7 positions matching TRBD1. The CDR3 has 16 residues. The germline CDR1 and CDR2 sequences are SGHNT and YENEEA. Losses at the gene ends were 6 bases for V and 2 bases for J; bases not matched to a gene: 11. For the CDR3, the DNA is TGTGCCAGCAGAAAATCCACGGGACAGTTCACAGATACGCAGTATTTT. Translated, it gives CASRKSTGQFTDTQYF.

The V gene is TRBV9, the J gene TRBJ2-1, with D unclear. The CDR3 length is 16 residues. Germline CDR1 and CDR2: SGDLS and YYNGEE. Deletions cut 0 bases from V and 0 bases from J, with 10 bases between. The CDR3 DNA sequence: TGTGCCAGCAGCGTAGTCGGAGAAAGCTCCTACAATGAGCAGTTCTTC. Translating gives CASSVVGESSYNEQFF.

The rearrangement uses TRBV28 and TRBJ2-5; tentatively, D is TRBD1 (6 bases). V was clipped by 5 bases and J by 4 bases, with 17 bases between them. CDR1 and CDR2 (germline): MDHEN, SYDVKM. CDR3 length: 15 amino acids. Here the CDR3 reads CASSPQGITAETQYF. In nucleotides, the CDR3 is TGTGCCAGCAGTCCTCAGGGGATCACCGCAGAGACCCAGTACTTC.

The chain couples TRBV28 to TRBJ2-7; 10 bases align to TRBD1. J was trimmed by 4 bases and V by 4 bases; bases with no gene match: 7. CDR1 is MDHEN and CDR2 is SYDVKM in the germline V gene. CDR3 size: 15 residues. In DNA form, the CDR3 reads TGTGCCAGCAGTTCCCCGGGACAGGGGTCTTACGAGCAGTACTTC. This gives the protein CASSSPGQGSYEQYF.

The V call is TRBV30, the J call TRBJ2-3, with TRBD2 matching over 10 bases. The germline gives CDR1 GTSNPN, CDR2 SVGIG (reference sequence). Unmatched junction bases numbered 7, after V lost 4 bases and J lost 3 bases. The CDR3 has 15 residues. CDR3 loop: CAWTLLAGTTDTQYF. In nucleotides, the CDR3 is TGTGCCTGGACCCTACTAGCGGGAACTACAGATACGCAGTATTTT.

This clone was found once. The chain has TRBV5-4 and TRBJ2-2; 9 bases line up with TRBD2. This CDR3 has 13 residues. Germline CDR1 reads SGHNT; CDR2 reads YYREEE (reference sequence). V gave up 2 bases and J gave up 7 bases; unmatched junction bases: 0. CDR3 region: CASSFSGSGELFF. The CDR3 coding sequence is TGTGCCAGCAGCTTTAGCGGGAGCGGGGAGCTGTTTTTT.

This clone has just one count. CDR3 sequence: CASIGRGLGQPQHF. The CDR3 DNA sequence: TGTGCCAGCATAGGCAGGGGGCTGGGTCAGCCCCAGCATTTT. This rearrangement joins TRBV28 to TRBJ1-5; 8 bases are a match to TRBD1. The junction had 8 bases not matched to a gene; V was cut back by 7 bases and J by 6 bases. CDR1 and CDR2 (germline): MDHEN, SYDVKM. CDR3 size: 14 residues.

This chain connects TRBV10-2 to TRBJ2-1; 8 bases map to TRBD2. This CDR3 spans 16 amino acids. J was trimmed by 7 bases and V by 0 bases; bases with no gene match: 8. Germline V gives CDR1 WSHSY, CDR2 SAAADI. The CDR3 protein is CASSESISGILNEQFF. The CDR3 DNA is TGCGCCAGCAGTGAGTCGATTAGCGGGATTCTGAATGAGCAGTTCTTC.

This chain uses TRBV4-1 with TRBJ1-1, with 7 bases that match TRBD1. The germline V gene has CDR1 MGHRA and CDR2 YSYEKL. This CDR3 is 14 amino acids long. Trimming cost V 0 bases and J 6 bases; bases outside gene matches: 4. CDR3 nucleotides: TGCGCCAGCAGCCAAGATGGAGGGGGCGCTGAAGCTTTCTTT. It specifies CASSQDGGGAEAFF.

In its sample, this clone was seen a few times. The chain joins TRBV6-1 to TRBJ1-2; D may be TRBD1 (6 bases). Germline V gene lookup returns CDR1 MNHNS and CDR2 SASEGT. This CDR3 spans 15 amino acids. Trimming removed 8 bases at V and 2 bases at J, with 18 bases between. CDR3 nucleotides: TGTGCCAGCCGAGAAGCGGGGGCAACCAACTATGGCTACACCTTC. It translates to CASREAGATNYGYTF.

The V call is TRBV7-2, the J call TRBJ2-7; possibly TRBD2 for D (5 bases). Germline CDR1 and CDR2: SGHTA and FQGNSA. V was shortened by 0 bases and J by 4 bases, with 10 bases between the two germline ends. This CDR3 region has 14 residues. CDR3 amino acids: CASSLAGAQYEQYF. The CDR3 coding sequence is TGTGCCAGCAGCTTAGCGGGAGCACAATACGAGCAGTACTTC.

The genes are TRBV10-2 and TRBJ2-3; weak D call: TRBD2 (6 bases). The CDR3 contains 13 residues. V lost 4 bases to trimming and J lost 1 base, with 6 bases between them. Germline V gene sequence: CDR1 WSHSY, CDR2 SAAADI. As DNA, the CDR3 is TGCGCCAGCAGTGTAGCGGGCACAGATACGCAGTATTTT. It yields the protein CASSVAGTDTQYF.

V and J are TRBV7-8 and TRBJ2-7, with TRBD2 matching over 11 bases. The CDR3 is 16 residues long. The germline V gene has CDR1 SGHVS and CDR2 FQNEAQ. V shed 3 bases and J 0 bases; nucleotides not matched to a gene: 4. CDR3 in DNA: TGTGCCAGCAGCTTGGGACTAGCGGTTACCTCCTACGAGCAGTACTTC. Residues: CASSLGLAVTSYEQYF.

V and J are TRBV7-6 and TRBJ2-3; 8 bases align to TRBD2. The CDR3 spans 16 residues. V trimming: 5 bases; J trimming: 3 bases; junction bases outside the gene matches: 10. The germline gives CDR1 SGHVS, CDR2 FNYEAQ. The CDR3, as DNA: TGTGCCAGCAGCCACAGCATAGCGGGAACAACAGATACGCAGTATTTT. It translates to CASSHSIAGTTDTQYF.

The chain links TRBV9 to TRBJ2-1; 7 nucleotides align to TRBD1. The V gene's germline CDR1 is SGDLS and CDR2 YYNGEE. J was trimmed by 3 bases and V by 4 bases; bases with no gene match: 10. The CDR3 is made up of 16 amino acids. CDR3 nucleotides: TGTGCCAGCAGCCCCCGGGACAGCAAACGCTACAATGAGCAGTTCTTC. Translating it yields CASSPRDSKRYNEQFF.

This chain uses TRBV5-4 with TRBJ1-2, with TRBD1 as a possible D gene (5 bases). V was clipped by 2 bases and J by 8 bases, with 13 bases between them. CDR1 and CDR2 (germline): SGHNT, YYREEE (reference sequence). This CDR3 is 13 amino acids long. In DNA form, the CDR3 reads TGTGCCAGCAGCTTCGCGGGGCGAGGGGGCTACACCTTC. It translates to CASSFAGRGGYTF.

The CDR3 region is CASSPRGGLNTEAFF. The CDR3 DNA reads TGTGCCAGCAGCCCTCGAGGAGGCCTGAACACTGAAGCTTTCTTT. The chain links TRBV5-4 to TRBJ1-1, with D unclear. The CDR3 is 15 residues long. Trimming cost V 4 bases and J 0 bases, with 13 bases left between them. CDR1 and CDR2 from the germline V gene are SGHNT and YYREEE (reference sequence).

The J gene is TRBJ2-5, the V gene TRBV27; tentatively, D is TRBD1 (5 bases). The last part of the DNA fits TRBJ2-7 better; the J call may be wrong. In germline, CDR1 is MNHEY, CDR2 SMNVEV (reference sequence). The CDR3 is made up of 12 amino acids. CDR3 nucleotides: TGTGCCAGCAGTCCTCAGGGCGGCGAGCAGTACTTC. Protein: CASSPQGGEQYF.

The chain employs TRBV5-6 and TRBJ2-7, with D maybe TRBD1 (5 bases). Germline CDR1 and CDR2: SGHDT and YYEEEE. This CDR3 is built from 15 residues. V lost 0 bases and J 11 bases, leaving 21 bases between the germline ends. The DNA of the CDR3 is TGTGCCAGCAGCTTGGCCGAGGACAAGCCTCCTCCTAAGTACTTC. It translates to CASSLAEDKPPPKYF.

V and J are TRBV6-5 and TRBJ2-6, with no clear D. Germline lookup yields CDR1 MNHEY and CDR2 SVGAGI. This CDR3 has 14 amino acids. Trimming removed 5 bases at V and 0 bases at J, with 5 bases between. CDR3 sequence: CASSQFSGANVLTF. CDR3 DNA: TGTGCCAGCAGTCAATTCTCTGGGGCCAACGTCCTGACTTTC.

The chain is built from TRBV10-3 and TRBJ2-2; possibly TRBD1 for D (5 bases). CDR3 length: 15 residues. Per germline, CDR1 ENHRY and CDR2 SYGVKD. V was shortened by 7 bases and J by 2 bases, with 14 bases between the two germline ends. CDR3 in DNA: TGTGCCATCAACAGGTTAGGCCACAACACCGGGGAGCTGTTTTTT. It specifies CAINRLGHNTGELFF.

The chain has TRBV7-3 and TRBJ2-2, with D perhaps matching TRBD2 (6 bases). V was trimmed by 5 bases and J by 6 bases, leaving 10 bases between them. Germline CDR1 SGHTA, CDR2 FQGTGA. The length of the CDR3 is 13 residues. The CDR3 bases are TGTGCCAGCAGCCCTGGGGGGTCCGGGGAGCTGTTTTTT. Protein: CASSPGGSGELFF. Full variable domain (outside the CDR3, taken from reference TRBV7-3 and TRBJ2-2): GAGVSQTPSNKVTEKGKYVELRCDPISGHTALYWYRQSLGQGPEFLIYFQGTGAADDSGLPNDRFFAVRPEGSVSTLKIQRTERGDSAVYLCASSPGGSGELFFGEGSRLTVL.